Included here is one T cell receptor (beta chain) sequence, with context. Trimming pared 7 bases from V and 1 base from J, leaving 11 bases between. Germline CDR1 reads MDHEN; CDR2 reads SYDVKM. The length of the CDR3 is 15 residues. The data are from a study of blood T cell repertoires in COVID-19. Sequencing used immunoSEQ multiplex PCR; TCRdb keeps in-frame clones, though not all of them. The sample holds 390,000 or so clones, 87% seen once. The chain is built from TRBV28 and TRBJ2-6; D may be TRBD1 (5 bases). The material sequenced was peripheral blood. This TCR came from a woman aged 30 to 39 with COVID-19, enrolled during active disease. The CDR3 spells CASNLQGSGANVLTF. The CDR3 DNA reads TGTGCCAGCAACCTCCAGGGTTCTGGGGCCAACGTCCTGACTTTC.